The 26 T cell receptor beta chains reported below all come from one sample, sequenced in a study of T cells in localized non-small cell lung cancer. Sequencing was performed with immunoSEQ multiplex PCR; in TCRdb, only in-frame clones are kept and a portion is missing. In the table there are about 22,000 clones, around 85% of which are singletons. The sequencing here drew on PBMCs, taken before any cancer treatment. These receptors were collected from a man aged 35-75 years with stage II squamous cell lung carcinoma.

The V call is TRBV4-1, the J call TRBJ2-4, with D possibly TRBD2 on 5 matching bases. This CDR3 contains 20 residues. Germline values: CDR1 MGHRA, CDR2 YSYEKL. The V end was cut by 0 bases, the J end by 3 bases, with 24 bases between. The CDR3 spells CASSQEPALGGSLLKNIQYF. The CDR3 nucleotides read TGCGCCAGCAGCCAAGAACCAGCCCTGGGCGGGTCCCTCCTCAAAAACATTCAGTACTTC.

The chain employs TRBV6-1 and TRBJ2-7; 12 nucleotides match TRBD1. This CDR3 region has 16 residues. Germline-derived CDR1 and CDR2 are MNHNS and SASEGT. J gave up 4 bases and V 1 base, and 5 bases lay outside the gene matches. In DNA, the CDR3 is TGTGCCAGCAGTGAAGTAGGGACAGGGGGCGGATACGAGCAGTACTTC. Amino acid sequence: CASSEVGTGGGYEQYF.

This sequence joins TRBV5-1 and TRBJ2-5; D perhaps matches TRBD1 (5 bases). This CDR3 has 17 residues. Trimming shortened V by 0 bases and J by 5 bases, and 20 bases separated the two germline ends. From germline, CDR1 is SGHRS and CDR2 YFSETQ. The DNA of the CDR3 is TGCGCCAGCAGCTTGGAGTCCTTAGGGGTGTTAAGTGAGACCCAGTACTTC. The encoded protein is CASSLESLGVLSETQYF.

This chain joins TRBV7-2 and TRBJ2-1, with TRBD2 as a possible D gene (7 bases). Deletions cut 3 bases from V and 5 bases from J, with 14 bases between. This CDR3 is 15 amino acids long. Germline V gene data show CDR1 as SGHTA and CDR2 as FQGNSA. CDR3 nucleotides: TGTGCCAGCAGCTTTCAGGGGAGGGTCGACAATGAGCAGTTCTTC. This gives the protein CASSFQGRVDNEQFF. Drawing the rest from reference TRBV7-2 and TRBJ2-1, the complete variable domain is GAGVSQSPSNKVTEKGKDVELRCDPISGHTALYWYRQSLGQGLEFLIYFQGNSAPDKSGLPSDRFSAERTGGSVSTLTIQRTQQEDSAVYLCASSFQGRVDNEQFFGPGTRLTVL.

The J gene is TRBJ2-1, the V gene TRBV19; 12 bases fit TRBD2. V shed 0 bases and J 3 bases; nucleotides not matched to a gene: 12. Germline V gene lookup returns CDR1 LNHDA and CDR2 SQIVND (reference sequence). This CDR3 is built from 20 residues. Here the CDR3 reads CASSIDVSLAGGPFYNEQFF. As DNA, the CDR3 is TGTGCCAGTAGTATAGATGTAAGTCTAGCGGGAGGGCCCTTCTACAATGAGCAGTTCTTC.

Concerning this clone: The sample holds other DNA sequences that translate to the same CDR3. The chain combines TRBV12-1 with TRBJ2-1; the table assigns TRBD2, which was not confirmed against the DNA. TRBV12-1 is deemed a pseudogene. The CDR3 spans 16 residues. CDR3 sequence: CASSSRGGNSYNEQFF. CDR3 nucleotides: TGCGCCAGCAGCTCCCGTGGCGGCAACTCGTACAATGAGCAGTTCTTC.

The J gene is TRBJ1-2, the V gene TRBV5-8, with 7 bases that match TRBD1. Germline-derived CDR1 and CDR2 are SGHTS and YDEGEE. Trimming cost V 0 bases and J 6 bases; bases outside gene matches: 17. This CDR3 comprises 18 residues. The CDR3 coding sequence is TGTGCCAGCAGCTTGGAAAGGGGGCTGACCGTTTGGACGGATGGCTACACCTTC. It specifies CASSLERGLTVWTDGYTF. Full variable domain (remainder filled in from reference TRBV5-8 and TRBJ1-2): EAGVTQSPTHLIKTRGQQATLRCSPISGHTSVYWYQQALGLGLQFLLWYDEGEERNRGNFPPRFSGRQFPNYSSELNVNALELEDSALYLCASSLERGLTVWTDGYTFGSGTRLTVV.

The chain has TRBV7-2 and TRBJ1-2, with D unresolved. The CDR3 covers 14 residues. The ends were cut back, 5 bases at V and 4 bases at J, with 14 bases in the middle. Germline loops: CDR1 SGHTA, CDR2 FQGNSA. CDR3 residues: CASSPKYGSYGYTF. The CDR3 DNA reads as TGTGCCAGCAGCCCCAAGTACGGATCCTATGGCTACACCTTC.

The CDR3 spells CASKPTWRDTDTQYF. The CDR3 coding sequence is TGTGCCAGCAAGCCCACGTGGCGGGACACAGATACGCAGTATTTT. The chain is built from TRBV6-1 and TRBJ2-3, with D maybe TRBD2 (6 bases). CDR1 is MNHNS and CDR2 is SASEGT in the germline V gene. This CDR3 has 15 residues. With 7 bases removed from V and 2 bases from J, the gap between germline ends came to 16 bases.

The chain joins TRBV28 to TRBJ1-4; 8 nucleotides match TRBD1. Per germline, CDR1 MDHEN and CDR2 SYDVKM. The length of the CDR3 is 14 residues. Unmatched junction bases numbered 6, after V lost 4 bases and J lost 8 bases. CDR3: CASSSDRGSEKLFF. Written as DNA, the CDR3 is TGTGCCAGCAGTTCCGACAGGGGTAGCGAAAAACTGTTTTTT.

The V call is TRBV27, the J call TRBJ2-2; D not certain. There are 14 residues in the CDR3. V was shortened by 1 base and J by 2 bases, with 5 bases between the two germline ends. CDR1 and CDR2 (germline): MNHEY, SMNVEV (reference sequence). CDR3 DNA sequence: TGTGCCAGCAGTTTATGGGGAAACACCGGGGAGCTGTTTTTT. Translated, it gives CASSLWGNTGELFF.

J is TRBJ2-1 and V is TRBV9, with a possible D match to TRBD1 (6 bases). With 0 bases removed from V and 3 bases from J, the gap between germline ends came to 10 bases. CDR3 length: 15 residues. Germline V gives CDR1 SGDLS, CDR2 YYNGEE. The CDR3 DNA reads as TGTGCCAGCAGCGTAGGAGGGGGTAACTACAATGAGCAGTTCTTC. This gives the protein CASSVGGGNYNEQFF.

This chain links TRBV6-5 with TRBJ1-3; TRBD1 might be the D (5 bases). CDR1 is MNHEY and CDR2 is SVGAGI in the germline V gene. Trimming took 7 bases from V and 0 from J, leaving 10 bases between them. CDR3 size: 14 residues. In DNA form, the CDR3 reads TGTGCCAGCACTACCCAGGGCTCTGGAAACACCATATATTTT. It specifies CASTTQGSGNTIYF.

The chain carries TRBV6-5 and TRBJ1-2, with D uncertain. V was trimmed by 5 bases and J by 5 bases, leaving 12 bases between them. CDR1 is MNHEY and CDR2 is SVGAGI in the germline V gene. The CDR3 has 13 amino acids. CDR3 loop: CASSALGGYGYTF. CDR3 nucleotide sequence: TGTGCCAGCAGTGCCCTCGGAGGGTATGGCTACACCTTC.

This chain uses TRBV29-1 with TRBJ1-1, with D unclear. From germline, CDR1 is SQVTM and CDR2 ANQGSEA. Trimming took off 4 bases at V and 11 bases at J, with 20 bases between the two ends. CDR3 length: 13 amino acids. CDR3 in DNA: TGCAGCGTTGCAGCCCGGGGTTCTAGGGCGGCTTTCTTT. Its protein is CSVAARGSRAAFF.

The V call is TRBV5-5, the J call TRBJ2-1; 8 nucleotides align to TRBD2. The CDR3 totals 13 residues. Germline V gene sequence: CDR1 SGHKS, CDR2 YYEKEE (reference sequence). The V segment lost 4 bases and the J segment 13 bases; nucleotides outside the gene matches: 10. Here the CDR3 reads CASSGASGGLQFF. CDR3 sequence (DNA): TGTGCCAGCAGCGGGGCCAGCGGGGGCCTTCAGTTCTTC. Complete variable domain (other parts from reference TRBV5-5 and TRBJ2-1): DAGVTQSPTHLIKTRGQQVTLRCSPISGHKSVSWYQQVLGQGPQFIFQYYEKEERGRGNFPDRFSARQFPNYSSELNVNALLLGDSALYLCASSGASGGLQFFGPGTRLTVL.

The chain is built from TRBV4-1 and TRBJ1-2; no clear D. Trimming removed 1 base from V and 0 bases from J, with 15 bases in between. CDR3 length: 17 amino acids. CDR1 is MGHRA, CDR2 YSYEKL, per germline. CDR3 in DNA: TGCGCCAGCAGCCAAGTGAACAGCCCAGTAGCTAACTATGGCTACACCTTC. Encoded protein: CASSQVNSPVANYGYTF.

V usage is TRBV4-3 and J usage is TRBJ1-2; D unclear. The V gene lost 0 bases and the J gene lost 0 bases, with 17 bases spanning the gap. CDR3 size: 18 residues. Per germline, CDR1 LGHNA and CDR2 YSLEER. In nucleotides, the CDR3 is TGCGCCAGCAGCCAAGATATTCAGACCGGGTCGGCTAACTATGGCTACACCTTC. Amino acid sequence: CASSQDIQTGSANYGYTF.

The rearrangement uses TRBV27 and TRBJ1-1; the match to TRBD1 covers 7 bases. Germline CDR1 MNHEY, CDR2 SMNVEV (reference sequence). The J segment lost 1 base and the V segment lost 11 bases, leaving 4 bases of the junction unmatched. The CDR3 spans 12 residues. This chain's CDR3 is CARTGSNTEAFF. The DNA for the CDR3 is TGTGCCCGGACAGGTTCGAACACTGAAGCTTTCTTT.

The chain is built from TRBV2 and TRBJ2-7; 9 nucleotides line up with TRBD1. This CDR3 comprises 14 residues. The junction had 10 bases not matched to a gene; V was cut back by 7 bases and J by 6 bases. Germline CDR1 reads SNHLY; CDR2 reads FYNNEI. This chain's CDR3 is CASTWERTGVEQYF. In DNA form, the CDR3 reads TGTGCCAGCACCTGGGAAAGGACAGGGGTCGAGCAGTACTTC.

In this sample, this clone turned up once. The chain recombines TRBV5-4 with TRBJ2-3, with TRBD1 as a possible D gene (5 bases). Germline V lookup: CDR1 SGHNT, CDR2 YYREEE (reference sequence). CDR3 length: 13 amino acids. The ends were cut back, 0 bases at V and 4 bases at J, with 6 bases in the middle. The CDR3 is CASSLAGPDTQYF. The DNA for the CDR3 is TGTGCCAGCAGCTTGGCAGGGCCAGATACGCAGTATTTT.

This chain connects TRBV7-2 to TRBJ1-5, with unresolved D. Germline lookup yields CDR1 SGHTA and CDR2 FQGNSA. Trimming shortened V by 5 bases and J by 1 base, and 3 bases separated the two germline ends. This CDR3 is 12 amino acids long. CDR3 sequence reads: CASSVSNQPQHF. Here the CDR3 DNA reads TGTGCCAGCAGCGTGAGCAATCAGCCCCAGCATTTT.

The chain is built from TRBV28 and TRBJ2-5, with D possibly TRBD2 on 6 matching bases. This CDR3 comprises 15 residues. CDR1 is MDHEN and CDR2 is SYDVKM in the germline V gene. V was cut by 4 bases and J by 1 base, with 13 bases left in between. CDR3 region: CASSYERGTQETQYF. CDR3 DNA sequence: TGTGCCAGCAGTTATGAGCGCGGGACCCAAGAGACCCAGTACTTC.

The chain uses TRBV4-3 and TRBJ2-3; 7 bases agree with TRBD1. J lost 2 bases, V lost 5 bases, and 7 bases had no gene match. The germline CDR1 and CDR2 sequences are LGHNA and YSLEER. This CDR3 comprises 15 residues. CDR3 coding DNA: TGCGCCAGCAGCTTTCCAACAGGGGACACAGATACGCAGTATTTT. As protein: CASSFPTGDTDTQYF.

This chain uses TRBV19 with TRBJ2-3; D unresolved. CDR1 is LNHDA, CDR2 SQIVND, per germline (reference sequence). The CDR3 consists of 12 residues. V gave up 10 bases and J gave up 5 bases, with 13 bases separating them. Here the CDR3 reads CAIRGRQDTQYF. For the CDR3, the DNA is TGTGCCATTAGAGGAAGGCAAGATACGCAGTATTTT.

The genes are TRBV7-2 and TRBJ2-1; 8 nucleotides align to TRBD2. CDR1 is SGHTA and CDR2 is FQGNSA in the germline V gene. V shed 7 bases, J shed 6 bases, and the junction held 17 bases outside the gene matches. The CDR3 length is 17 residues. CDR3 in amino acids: CASTPPFGAGGINEQFF. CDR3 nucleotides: TGTGCCAGCACCCCTCCCTTTGGCGCGGGAGGCATCAATGAGCAGTTCTTC.